The 29 T cell receptor beta chains below were found in one sample sequenced in a study of liver allograft versus peripheral blood T cells. Background on the study: Intrahepatic T cell receptor repertoires from transplanted livers were compared against repertoires in recipients' peripheral blood.

TCRdb reprocessed the reads with MiXCR, giving one entry per CDR3 protein. This sample has several thousand distinct CDR3 sequences; over 15% occur once, and the top ten carry over 7%. The receptors derive from a human patient who had a liver transplant. Some of the T cells may derive from the graft donor.

Sample share makes this clonotype medium-sized. This chain joins TRBV10-3 and TRBJ1-2, with D maybe TRBD1 (5 bases). Between the trimmed V and J ends, which lost 3 bases and 7 bases, there was a span of 12 bases. Per the germline V gene, CDR1 is ENHRY and CDR2 is SYGVKD. The CDR3 has 13 residues. CDR3 region: CAISDREGSGYTF. Written as DNA, the CDR3 is TGTGCCATCAGTGACAGGGAAGGGAGTGGCTACACCTTC.

Sample share makes this clonotype medium-sized. The V and J genes are TRBV20-1 and TRBJ1-5; D gene unclear. The CDR3 is 13 residues long. V was clipped by 3 bases and J by 5 bases, with 11 bases between them. From germline, CDR1 is DFQATT and CDR2 SNEGSKA (reference sequence). CDR3 in DNA: TGCAGTGCTAGTCTGGCGTGGGATCAGCCCCAGCATTTT. It specifies CSASLAWDQPQHF.

This clonotype is labeled as medium-sized (0.01 to 0.1%). The genes are TRBV28 and TRBJ1-1; D remains unclear. The V end was cut by 2 bases, the J end by 2 bases, with 9 bases between. Looked up from germline, CDR1 is MDHEN and CDR2 is SYDVKM. There are 14 residues in the CDR3. The CDR3 nucleotides are TGTGCCAGCAGTTTAAGGGCACATAACACTGAAGCTTTCTTT. Amino acids: CASSLRAHNTEAFF.

Regarding this clonotype: A much larger clone is a single base away; this may be a read error. The gene calls are TRBV27 and TRBJ2-2; no reliable D call. The V gene's germline CDR1 is MNHEY and CDR2 SMNVEV (reference sequence). The CDR3 is 15 amino acids. The chain's CDR3 is CASSVRPLNTRELFF. The CDR3 bases are TGTGCCAGCAGTGTAAGGCCTTTGAACACCAGGGAGCTGTTTTTT.

This clonotype is medium-sized. Here the CDR3 DNA reads TGTGCCACCAGCAGAGGGCCAGGGCATGGCTACACCTTC. Its translation is CATSRGPGHGYTF. This chain uses TRBV15 with TRBJ1-2, with a tentative D call TRBD1 (5 bases). The ends were cut back, 1 base at V and 6 bases at J, with 9 bases in the middle. The CDR3 is made up of 13 amino acids. Germline CDR1 LNHNV, CDR2 YYDKDF (reference sequence).

This clonotype counts as medium-sized. This chain joins TRBV10-3 and TRBJ1-1; D gene unclear. The germline V and J ends were trimmed by 2 bases and 0 bases, with 7 bases remaining between them. Germline V gives CDR1 ENHRY, CDR2 SYGVKD. The CDR3 is 14 amino acids. DNA for the CDR3: TGTGCCATCAGTGAGCCAACCTTGAACACTGAAGCTTTCTTT. This sequence encodes CAISEPTLNTEAFF.

This clonotype has a handful of counts. The chain is built from TRBV6-5 and TRBJ1-6, with a tentative D call TRBD1 (5 bases). Trimming stripped 5 bases from V and 1 base from J, with 12 bases between. This CDR3 contains 16 residues. Germline V gives CDR1 MNHEY, CDR2 SVGAGI. The CDR3 protein is CASSPRQPSYNSPLHF. CDR3 DNA: TGTGCCAGCAGTCCCAGACAGCCTTCCTATAATTCACCCCTCCACTTT.

The chain employs TRBV9 and TRBJ2-7; the D gene is possibly TRBD1 (6 bases). Germline V lookup: CDR1 SGDLS, CDR2 YYNGEE. V shed 4 bases and J shed 5 bases, with 10 bases lying between them. The CDR3 is made up of 12 amino acids. CDR3 coding DNA: TGTGCCAGCAGCTTACAGGGCCACGAGCAGTACTTC. Translated, it gives CASSLQGHEQYF. The variable domain in full, with the rest retrieved from reference TRBV9 and TRBJ2-7, is DSGVTQTPKHLITATGQRVTLRCSPRSGDLSVYWYQQSLDQGLQFLIQYYNGEERAKGNILERFSAQQFPDLHSELNLSSLELGDSALYFCASSLQGHEQYFGPGTRLTVT.

This clonotype was recorded once. A much bigger clone sits one base away, suggesting this may be a read error. J is TRBJ1-1 and V is TRBV6-5; D remains ambiguous. The CDR3 has 14 amino acids. Trimming removed 4 bases at V and 0 bases at J, with 9 bases between. Germline CDR1 reads MNHEY; CDR2 reads SVGAGI. CDR3: CASSFSQLNTEAFF. The DNA of the CDR3 is TGTGCCAGCAGTTTCTCACAGTTGAACACTGAAGCTTTCTTT.

This chain uses TRBV6-5 with TRBJ2-7, with 8 bases aligning to TRBD1. The CDR3 extends over 15 amino acids. J gave up 3 bases and V 4 bases, and 8 bases lay outside the gene matches. CDR1 MNHEY and CDR2 SVGAGI come from the germline V gene. The CDR3 loop is CASSFSGTGDYEQYF. CDR3 in DNA: TGTGCCAGCAGTTTTTCGGGGACAGGAGACTACGAGCAGTACTTC.

This clonotype is judged medium-sized. J is TRBJ2-7 and V is TRBV18; 10 bases align to TRBD1. Germline V gene sequence: CDR1 KGHSH, CDR2 LQKENI. With V trimmed by 4 bases and J by 2 bases, 2 bases remained unmatched. The CDR3 length is 14 residues. The CDR3 is CASSLGQGAYEQYF. The CDR3 coding sequence is TGTGCCAGCTCACTTGGACAGGGGGCCTACGAGCAGTACTTC.

This clonotype was counted only a few times. The chain has TRBV7-9 and TRBJ1-2; maybe TRBD1 (5 bases). Trimming stripped 5 bases from V and 6 bases from J, with 10 bases between. CDR1 SEHNR and CDR2 FQNEAQ come from the germline V gene (reference sequence). There are 12 residues in the CDR3. In DNA form, the CDR3 reads TGTGCCAGCAGCCGGGACGGCCATGGCTACACCTTC. This encodes CASSRDGHGYTF.

This clonotype was seen more than once but under ten times. The chain links TRBV6-5 to TRBJ1-1; no clear D. Germline lookup yields CDR1 MNHEY and CDR2 SVGAGI. The CDR3 runs 12 residues. The V and J ends lost 3 bases and 4 bases respectively, with 6 bases between them. The CDR3 bases are TGTGCCAGCAGTTATGGGAGCACTGAAGCTTTCTTT. Protein product: CASSYGSTEAFF.

This clonotype was recorded a few times. The chain links TRBV7-9 to TRBJ2-3; a weak D match, TRBD2 (6 bases). V lost 3 bases and J lost 2, with 9 bases in between. The length of the CDR3 is 14 residues. Germline CDR1 and CDR2: SEHNR and FQNEAQ (reference sequence). The CDR3 reads CASSLGLTTDTQYF. The CDR3, as DNA: TGTGCCAGCAGCTTGGGACTTACCACAGATACGCAGTATTTT.

This clonotype was recorded many times. V usage is TRBV5-4 and J usage is TRBJ2-1; a weak D match, TRBD1 (5 bases). V was pared by 5 bases and J by 14 bases, with 17 bases between. CDR1 is SGHNT and CDR2 is YYREEE in the germline V gene (reference sequence). The CDR3 covers 12 residues. The CDR3 bases are TGTGCCAGCAGTTCGACTCAGGGTAACAAGTTCTTC. It yields the protein CASSSTQGNKFF.

By frequency in the sample, this clonotype is medium-sized. The chain couples TRBV7-2 to TRBJ1-2, with 8 positions matching TRBD1. Germline loops: CDR1 SGHTA, CDR2 FQGNSA. The CDR3 totals 16 residues. Germline trimming cut 0 bases from V and 8 bases from J; bases unmatched to any gene: 11. CDR3 DNA: TGTGCCAGCAGCTTAGCGGGAGGCAGGGGGCTTAACGGCTACACCTTC. This translates into CASSLAGGRGLNGYTF.

V usage is TRBV12-5 and J usage is TRBJ1-2; D is undetermined. V was shortened by 3 bases and J by 4 bases, with 21 bases between the two germline ends. CDR3 length equals 17 residues. Per germline, CDR1 LGHNT and CDR2 FRNRAP. CDR3 sequence reads: CASGFPPYRGVGYGYTF. The DNA for the CDR3 is TGTGCTAGTGGTTTTCCACCTTACAGAGGCGTGGGCTATGGCTACACCTTC.

A remark on this clonotype: No conserved phenylalanine or tryptophan is present at the end of the CDR3, so a read error is the likely explanation. Because the CDR3's place on the DNA is in doubt, the DNA is left out and the CDR3 is given as listed by TCRdb. This chain connects TRBV7-9 to TRBJ1-1; TRBD1, the D gene given by the table, was not confirmed from the DNA. Germline CDR1 SEHNR, CDR2 FQNEAQ (reference sequence). The CDR3 sequence runs 13 residues, both termini included. The chain's CDR3 is CASSLDRDTEDGG.

This clonotype is termed medium-sized (0.01 to 0.1%). The J gene is TRBJ1-2, the V gene TRBV30; the D gene is possibly TRBD1 (5 bases). Trimming shortened V by 1 base and J by 3 bases, and 9 bases separated the two germline ends. Germline V gene sequence: CDR1 GTSNPN, CDR2 SVGIG (reference sequence). This CDR3 has 13 amino acids. The CDR3 sequence is CAWSGGRDYGYTF. CDR3 coding DNA: TGTGCCTGGAGTGGTGGCAGGGACTATGGCTACACCTTC.

This clonotype rates as medium-sized. The gene calls are TRBV18 and TRBJ1-5; D possibly corresponds to TRBD1 (5 bases). The V gene's germline CDR1 is KGHSH and CDR2 LQKENI. V shed 2 bases and J shed 6 bases, with 11 bases lying between them. The CDR3 runs 14 residues. The CDR3 DNA sequence: TGTGCCAGCTCACCAGACAGCGGGGGTCAGCCCCAGCATTTT. Protein product: CASSPDSGGQPQHF.

This clonotype is categorized as medium-sized (0.01 to 0.1%). J is TRBJ1-1 and V is TRBV20-1; unclear D gene. CDR1 is DFQATT, CDR2 SNEGSKA, per germline (reference sequence). The CDR3 runs to 13 residues. CDR3 nucleotides: TGCAGCGTCACGACCGGCAGTGTGGCTGAAGCTTTCTTT. It specifies CSVTTGSVAEAFF.

V and J are TRBV12-3 or TRBV12-4 and TRBJ1-5, with 9 bases fitting TRBD1. V was pared by 6 bases and J by 5 bases, with 5 bases of the junction left unmatched. The CDR3 totals 14 residues. Here the CDR3 DNA reads TGTGCCAGCAGCTTGACAGGGGGGGATCAGCCCCAGCATTTT. Translation gives CASSLTGGDQPQHF.

The rearrangement joins TRBV18 to TRBJ2-4; maybe TRBD2 (5 bases). In germline, CDR1 is KGHSH, CDR2 LQKENI. This CDR3 comprises 17 residues. V was pared by 0 bases and J by 0 bases, with 12 bases between. The DNA of the CDR3 is TGTGCCAGCTCACCACCGGCCAGACTACTAGCCAAAAACATTCAGTACTTC. Its translation: CASSPPARLLAKNIQYF.

This clonotype was observed a few times. The V call is TRBV7-2, the J call TRBJ2-7, with TRBD1 matching 7 bases. V trimming: 5 bases; J trimming: 1 base; junction bases outside the gene matches: 5. Germline V gene sequence: CDR1 SGHTA, CDR2 FQGNSA. This CDR3 has 14 amino acids. Here the CDR3 DNA reads TGTGCCAGCAGCGCACAGGGGTGGTCCTACGAGCAGTACTTC. Translation gives CASSAQGWSYEQYF.

The rearrangement uses TRBV29-1 and TRBJ1-4, with 7 bases fitting TRBD1. The CDR3 spans 14 residues. V lost 5 bases to trimming and J lost 5 bases; unmatched junction nucleotides: 8. Germline assignment: CDR1 SQVTM and CDR2 ANQGSEA. The CDR3 here is CSVTSGTVNEKLFF. Written as DNA, the CDR3 is TGCAGCGTTACCTCCGGGACAGTGAATGAAAAACTGTTTTTT.

In its sample, this clonotype was seen a few times. This chain uses TRBV20-1 with TRBJ2-7, with D tentatively TRBD1 (6 bases). The CDR3 spans 13 residues. V was cut by 6 bases and J by 2 bases, with 14 bases left in between. Germline V gives CDR1 DFQATT, CDR2 SNEGSKA (reference sequence). This CDR3 is CSAHKQGAYEQYF. CDR3 coding DNA: TGCAGTGCGCACAAACAGGGAGCCTACGAGCAGTACTTC.

This clonotype has at least ten counts. The chain couples TRBV6-1 to TRBJ2-7; possibly TRBD2 for D (5 bases). CDR1 is MNHNS and CDR2 is SASEGT in the germline V gene. The CDR3 has 14 residues. V was cut by 5 bases and J by 4 bases, with 15 bases left in between. CDR3: CASSQQHGGYEQYF. The CDR3 DNA is TGTGCCAGCAGTCAACAACATGGCGGGTACGAGCAGTACTTC.

This clonotype occurred many times. The V and J genes are TRBV30 and TRBJ1-1; the D is unclear. V was clipped by 5 bases and J by 0 bases, with 7 bases between them. Germline CDR1 GTSNPN, CDR2 SVGIG (reference sequence). This CDR3 is built from 12 residues. CDR3 amino acids: CAWDYMNTEAFF. The DNA of the CDR3 is TGTGCCTGGGATTACATGAACACTGAAGCTTTCTTT.

By share, this clonotype ranks as medium-sized (0.01 to 0.1%). V is TRBV18 and J is TRBJ1-1; tentatively, D is TRBD1 (6 bases). CDR1 and CDR2 (germline): KGHSH, LQKENI. Trimming removed 3 bases from V and 6 bases from J, with 11 bases in between. This CDR3 region has 13 residues. CDR3 nucleotide sequence: TGTGCCAGCTCACCGCGGGGGCCTGCTGAAGCTTTCTTT. This translates into CASSPRGPAEAFF.